This entry concerns a single T cell receptor (beta chain). Its antigen remains unknown. This record belongs to a study of monozygotic twins with inflammatory bowel disease. Overall study results and limits: Fewer clonotypes were shared with others by IBD patients than by healthy twins, especially with disease activity. The co-twins with IBD showed lower TCRbeta diversity (inverse Simpson) than their healthy siblings.

TCRdb reprocessed the 5' RACE reads and reports one entry per CDR3 protein, with no DNA. The sample includes more than 300,000 distinct CDR3 sequences. The CDR3 has 14 amino acids. From germline, CDR1 is SEHNR and CDR2 FQNEAQ (reference sequence). The clonotype originates from a human donor with ulcerative colitis or Crohn's disease, or a healthy co-twin of an affected twin (not recorded which). The chain joins TRBV7-9 to TRBJ2-4; TCRdb's assignment of TRBD2 cannot be checked, as there is no DNA. Specimen: blood. The CDR3 here is CASSSNPPQGTRYF.